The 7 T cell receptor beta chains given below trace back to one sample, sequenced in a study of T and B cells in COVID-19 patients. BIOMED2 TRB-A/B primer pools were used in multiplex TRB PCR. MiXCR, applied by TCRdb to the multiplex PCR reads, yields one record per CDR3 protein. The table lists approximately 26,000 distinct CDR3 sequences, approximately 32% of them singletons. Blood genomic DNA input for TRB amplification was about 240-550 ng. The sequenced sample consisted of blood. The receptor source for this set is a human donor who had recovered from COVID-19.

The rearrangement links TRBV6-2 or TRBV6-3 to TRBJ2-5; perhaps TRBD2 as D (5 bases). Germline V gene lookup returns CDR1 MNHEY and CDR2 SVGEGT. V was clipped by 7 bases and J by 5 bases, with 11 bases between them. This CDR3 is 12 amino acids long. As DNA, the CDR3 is TGTGCCAGCACAGCCGGCGGGGAGACCCAGTACTTC. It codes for CASTAGGETQYF.

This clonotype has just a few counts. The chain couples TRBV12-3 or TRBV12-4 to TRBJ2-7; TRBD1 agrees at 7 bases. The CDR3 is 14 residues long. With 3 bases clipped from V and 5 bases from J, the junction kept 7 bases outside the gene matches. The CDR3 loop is CASSFLGQAHEQYF. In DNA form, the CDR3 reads TGTGCCAGCAGTTTTTTAGGACAGGCGCACGAGCAGTACTTC.

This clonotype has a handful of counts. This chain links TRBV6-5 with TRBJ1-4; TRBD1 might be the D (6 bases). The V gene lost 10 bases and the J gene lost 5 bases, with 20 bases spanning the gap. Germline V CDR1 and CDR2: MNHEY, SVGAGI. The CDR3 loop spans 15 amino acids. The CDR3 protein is CATQGRSLGNEKLFF. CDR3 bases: TGTGCCACCCAGGGGAGGTCCCTTGGAAATGAAAAACTGTTTTTT.

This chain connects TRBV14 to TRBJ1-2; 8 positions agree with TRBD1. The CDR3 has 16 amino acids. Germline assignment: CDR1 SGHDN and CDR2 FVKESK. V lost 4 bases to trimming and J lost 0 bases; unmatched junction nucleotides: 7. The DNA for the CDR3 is TGTGCCAGCAGCCCGAGGACAGGGATCCCTAACTATGGCTACACCTTC. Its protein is CASSPRTGIPNYGYTF.

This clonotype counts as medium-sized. CDR3 coding DNA: TGTGCCAGTCATCCAACAGGGATCAGTAACGGGGAGCTGTTTTTT. Residues: CASHPTGISNGELFF. The chain carries TRBV19 and TRBJ2-2; D is possibly TRBD1 (6 bases). Germline V gives CDR1 LNHDA, CDR2 SQIVND (reference sequence). The CDR3 covers 15 residues. The V gene lost 8 bases and the J gene lost 7 bases, with 20 bases spanning the gap.

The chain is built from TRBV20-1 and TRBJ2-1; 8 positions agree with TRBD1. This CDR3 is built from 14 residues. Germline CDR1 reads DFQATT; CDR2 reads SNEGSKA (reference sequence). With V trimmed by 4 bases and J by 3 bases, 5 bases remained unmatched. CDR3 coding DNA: TGCAGTGCTACAAGACAGGGGAACTACAATGAGCAGTTCTTC. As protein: CSATRQGNYNEQFF.

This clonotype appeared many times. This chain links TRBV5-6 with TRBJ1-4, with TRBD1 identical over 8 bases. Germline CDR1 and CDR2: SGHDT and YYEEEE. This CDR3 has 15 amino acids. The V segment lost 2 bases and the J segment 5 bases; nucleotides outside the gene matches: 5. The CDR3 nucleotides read TGTGCCAGCAGCTTAGGACAGGGAAGGAATGAAAAACTGTTTTTT. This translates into CASSLGQGRNEKLFF.